The entry below describes one T cell receptor (beta chain). The antigen is undetermined. The method was immunoSEQ multiplex PCR; TCRdb's version includes in-frame clones alone and lacks a portion of them. Among about 140,000 clones listed, 80% to 90% were seen once. The sample belongs to a study of T cell responses to AZD1222 COVID-19 vaccine. Study-wide results and limits: Two doses of AZD1222 preceded a rise in Spike-specific TCR breadth and depth. Reportedly, nearly half of unique spike TCRs recognized epitopes outside B.1.351/B.1.1.7 mutations.

This sequence was found in an adult in good health. The starting material was peripheral blood, obtained on day 0 of AZD1222 vaccination.

The chain's CDR3 is CASTETGAGSTEAFF. The CDR3 bases are TGTGCCAGCACCGAGACAGGGGCCGGGTCCACTGAAGCTTTCTTT. The genes are TRBV6-5 and TRBJ1-1; 8 nucleotides match TRBD1. Trimming took 7 bases from V and 4 from J; bases not matched to a gene: 11. CDR3 length equals 15 residues. Looked up from germline, CDR1 is MNHEY and CDR2 is SVGAGI.